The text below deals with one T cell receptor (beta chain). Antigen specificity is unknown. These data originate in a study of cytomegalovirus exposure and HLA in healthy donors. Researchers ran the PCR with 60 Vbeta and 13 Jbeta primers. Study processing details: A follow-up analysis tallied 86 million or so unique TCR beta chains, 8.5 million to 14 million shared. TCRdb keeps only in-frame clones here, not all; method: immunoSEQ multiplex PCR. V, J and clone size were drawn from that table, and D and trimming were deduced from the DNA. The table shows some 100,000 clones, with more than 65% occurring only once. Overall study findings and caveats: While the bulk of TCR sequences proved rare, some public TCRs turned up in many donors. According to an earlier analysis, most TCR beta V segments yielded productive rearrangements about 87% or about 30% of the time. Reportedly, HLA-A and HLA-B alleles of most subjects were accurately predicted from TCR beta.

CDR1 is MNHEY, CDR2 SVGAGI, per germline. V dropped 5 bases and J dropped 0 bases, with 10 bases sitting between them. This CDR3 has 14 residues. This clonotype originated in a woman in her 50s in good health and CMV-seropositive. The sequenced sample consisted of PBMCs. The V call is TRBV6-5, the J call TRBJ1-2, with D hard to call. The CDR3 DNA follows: TGTGCCAGCAGTCGTTGGGGAGCTAACTATGGCTACACCTTC. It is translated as CASSRWGANYGYTF.